These 27 T cell receptor beta chains share one sample of origin, sequenced in a study of T cells expressing NK-cell markers. TCRdb reprocessed the 5' RACE reads; each CDR3 protein has one entry and no DNA is given. This sample's table reports about 260,000 distinct CDR3 sequences. The material sequenced was blood T cells: a sorted CD56 or NKG2C T cell subset, CD4+ or CD8+ T cells, or bulk PBMC T cells (not recorded which). The receptors stem from a young man in good health.

The CDR3 here is CASSYPSRGEGYNEQFF. The rearrangement joins TRBV5-1 to TRBJ2-1; TCRdb outputs TRBD2, but without DNA this stays unchecked. Germline values: CDR1 SGHRS, CDR2 YFSETQ. This CDR3 contains 17 residues. Full variable domain (rest looked up from reference TRBV5-1 and TRBJ2-1): KAGVTQTPRYLIKTRGQQVTLSCSPISGHRSVSWYQQTPGQGLQFLFEYFSETQRNKGNFPGRFSGRQFSNSRSEMNVSTLELGDSALYLCASSYPSRGEGYNEQFFGPGTRLTVL.

This rearrangement joins TRBV20-1 to TRBJ2-3; TCRdb outputs TRBD2, but without DNA this stays unchecked. The V gene's germline CDR1 is DFQATT and CDR2 SNEGSKA (reference sequence). This CDR3 is 15 amino acids long. The CDR3 here is CSASASEGSTDTQYF.

The chain is built from TRBV5-1 and TRBJ1-1. The CDR3 spans 14 residues. Per germline, CDR1 SGHRS and CDR2 YFSETQ. The CDR3 here is CASSLASLDTEAFF.

The chain links TRBV6-1 to TRBJ1-3; the D call from TCRdb, TRBD1, cannot be confirmed without DNA. This CDR3 contains 13 residues. The germline gives CDR1 MNHNS, CDR2 SASEGT. CDR3 sequence: CASSRYRVDTIYF.

This rearrangement joins TRBV12-3 or TRBV12-4 to TRBJ1-1. The CDR3 sequence is 14 residues long. CDR3 amino acids: CASSSRTGRTEAFF.

The chain combines TRBV27 with TRBJ1-5; the TRBD1 assignment by TCRdb is unverifiable without DNA. The CDR3 covers 14 residues. In germline, CDR1 is MNHEY, CDR2 SMNVEV (reference sequence). The CDR3 is CASSYRDTPWPQHF.

This chain connects TRBV29-1 to TRBJ2-3; the D gene TCRdb calls, TRBD2, cannot be checked with no DNA. This CDR3 is built from 16 residues. Germline V CDR1 and CDR2: SQVTM, ANQGSEA. This CDR3 is CSAVGTSGSGSDTQYF.

V and J are TRBV20-1 and TRBJ2-1; absent DNA, TCRdb's TRBD2 call cannot be checked. The germline V gene has CDR1 DFQATT and CDR2 SNEGSKA (reference sequence). CDR3 length: 17 amino acids. CDR3 amino acids: CSARDYVLAGGPDEQFF.

The J gene is TRBJ2-3, the V gene TRBV4-3; TCRdb indicates TRBD2, and absent DNA this call remains unverified. CDR1 and CDR2 (germline): LGHNA, YSLEER. The CDR3 loop spans 17 amino acids. The CDR3: CASSQGGLAGGTDTQYF.

J is TRBJ2-2 and V is TRBV4-3. Looked up from germline, CDR1 is LGHNA and CDR2 is YSLEER. This CDR3 has 15 amino acids. CDR3 amino acids: CASSQGLANTGELFF.

This rearrangement joins TRBV11-3 to TRBJ2-1. Germline CDR1 is SGHNT and CDR2 is YENEEA. The CDR3 length is 15 residues. The CDR3: CASSLGRLADNEQFF.

The chain carries TRBV12-3 or TRBV12-4 and TRBJ1-1; TCRdb's D call, TRBD1, is unchecked because there is no DNA. The CDR3 loop spans 14 amino acids. Here the CDR3 reads CASSPGTGRTEAFF.

This chain connects TRBV6-1 to TRBJ1-3; the D call from TCRdb, TRBD1, cannot be confirmed without DNA. CDR1 and CDR2 (germline): MNHNS, SASEGT. The CDR3 is 14 amino acids. The CDR3 is CASRSGRSGNTIYF.

J is TRBJ2-1 and V is TRBV12-3 or TRBV12-4. This CDR3 has 12 amino acids. CDR3 loop: CASSPTEYEQFF.

The CDR3 is CASSPYLRSTEAFF. The chain recombines TRBV7-2 with TRBJ1-1. Germline lookup yields CDR1 SGHTA and CDR2 FQGNSA. This CDR3 is 14 amino acids long.

The chain has TRBV7-6 and TRBJ2-2; absent DNA, TCRdb's TRBD1 call cannot be checked. CDR1 is SGHVS, CDR2 FNYEAQ, per germline. The length of the CDR3 is 15 residues. CDR3 region: CASSSTGSNTGELFF.

The V and J genes are TRBV19 and TRBJ1-5; TCRdb reports TRBD1, a call that lacks DNA to check it against. Germline CDR1 reads LNHDA; CDR2 reads SQIVND (reference sequence). The CDR3 extends over 16 amino acids. The CDR3 sequence: CASCDSGVCQGQPQHF.

The CDR3 region is CATSDRTGVSGTEAFF. V and J are TRBV24-1 and TRBJ1-1; TCRdb names TRBD1, which stays unverified in the absence of DNA. This CDR3 is built from 16 residues. CDR1 KGHDR and CDR2 SFDVKD come from the germline V gene.

The rearrangement joins TRBV11-2 to TRBJ2-3; TCRdb returns TRBD2, unconfirmable since there is no DNA. Germline values: CDR1 SGHAT, CDR2 FQNNGV. This CDR3 is built from 16 residues. The CDR3 sequence is CASSLEGRKRADTQYF.

This chain uses TRBV5-1 with TRBJ2-3; TCRdb outputs TRBD2, but without DNA this stays unchecked. The CDR3 loop spans 16 amino acids. Germline loops: CDR1 SGHRS, CDR2 YFSETQ. The chain's CDR3 is CASSLVRARGTDTQYF.

The chain recombines TRBV6-1 with TRBJ2-7; lacking DNA, the TRBD2 call made by TCRdb goes unchecked. CDR3 size: 15 residues. Germline V gene sequence: CDR1 MNHNS, CDR2 SASEGT. CDR3 loop: CASRGLAGSSYEQYF.

The V and J genes are TRBV18 and TRBJ1-1; absent DNA, TCRdb's TRBD1 call cannot be checked. CDR3 size: 15 residues. Looked up from germline, CDR1 is KGHSH and CDR2 is LQKENI. CDR3 sequence reads: CASSPQEQGFTEAFF.

The chain is built from TRBV18 and TRBJ2-1; TCRdb gives TRBD2 as the D gene, but with no DNA this cannot be confirmed. The CDR3 is made up of 17 amino acids. Germline CDR1 and CDR2: KGHSH and LQKENI. The CDR3 sequence: CASSPMSGGNGGNEQFF.

This chain connects TRBV14 to TRBJ2-1; no DNA is available, so the TRBD1 call from TCRdb remains unchecked. Per the germline V gene, CDR1 is SGHDN and CDR2 is FVKESK. The length of the CDR3 is 15 residues. CDR3 in amino acids: CASSHSARPYNEQFF.

The rearrangement uses TRBV24-1 and TRBJ2-7; the TCRdb D gene call, TRBD1, has no DNA to confirm it. Germline loops: CDR1 KGHDR, CDR2 SFDVKD. The CDR3 length is 12 residues. CDR3 amino acids: CATSETGHEQYF.

The chain is built from TRBV7-2 and TRBJ2-3; with no DNA, the TCRdb D assignment of TRBD1 cannot be verified. Germline assignment: CDR1 SGHTA and CDR2 FQGNSA. This CDR3 spans 16 amino acids. The CDR3: CASSPGRGRLTDTQYF.

The chain uses TRBV5-1 and TRBJ2-2; as DNA is missing, the TRBD2 call by TCRdb cannot be tested. CDR1 is SGHRS, CDR2 YFSETQ, per germline. This CDR3 is 20 amino acids long. The CDR3 reads CASSPAGTSLKLGNTGELFF.